Listed below are T cell receptor beta chains from one sample, sequenced in a study of CD8+ T cells in alopecia areata. Sequenced by immunoSEQ multiplex PCR; TCRdb stores in-frame clones only, minus some. In the table there are 200,000 to 250,000 clones, 50% to 70% of which are singletons. The sequenced sample was CD4+ T cells sorted from blood, obtained at week 4, from a patient treated with tofacitinib. These receptors were collected from a human donor with alopecia areata. CDR3s include the opening cysteine and the closing phenylalanine or tryptophan. The order of the fields is clone size, D gene, J gene, V gene, CDR3 DNA, CDR3 protein. D genes are given only for firm matches. The size field is filled for only some rows; it gives once, few, many or a size class.

>.|TRBD1|TRBJ1-6|TRBV30
TGTGCCTGGAGTGTACGTAACAGGGGGAATTCACCCCTCCACTTT
CAWSVRNRGNSPLHF
>few|TRBD1|TRBJ1-1|TRBV29-1
TGCAGCGACTTGGGACAGCTGAACACTGAAGCTTTCTTT
CSDLGQLNTEAFF
>once|TRBD2|TRBJ2-3|TRBV15
TGTGCCACTGTTCCGGGACTAGCGAGCACAGATACGCAGTATTTT
CATVPGLASTDTQYF
>.|.|TRBJ2-5|TRBV6-5
TGTGCCAGCAGTCCGGTTAATAGCGAGCAAGAGACCCAGTACTTC
CASSPVNSEQETQYF
>.|.|TRBJ2-1|TRBV30
TGTGCCGGGGGCGGGGGTGAGCAGTTCTTC
CAGGGGEQFF
>.|TRBD1|TRBJ1-1|TRBV29-1
TGCAGCACCACAGGGGGCACTGAAGCTTTCTTT
CSTTGGTEAFF
>.|.|TRBJ2-2|TRBV5-6
TGTGCCAGCAGTACACGGACGTTGAACACCGGGGAGCTGTTTTTT
CASSTRTLNTGELFF
>.|.|TRBJ2-3|TRBV29-1
TGCAGCGTTTCGTCACCATTCACAGATACGCAGTATTTT
CSVSSPFTDTQYF
>.|TRBD2|TRBJ2-5|TRBV4-3
TGCGCCAGCAGCCAACACATAGCGGGGGGGGCGACCCAGTACTTC
CASSQHIAGGATQYF
>few|TRBD1|TRBJ1-1|TRBV7-9
TGTGCCAGCAGCTTAGGTACAGGGGGTCGGACTGAAGCTTTCTTT
CASSLGTGGRTEAFF
>medium-sized|.|TRBJ2-6|TRBV10-3
TGTGCCATCAGTGAGTCGAGCTCTGGGGCCAACGTCCTGACTTTC
CAISESSSGANVLTF
>.|.|TRBJ2-2|TRBV29-1
TGCAGCGTTGACGTCCCAGGGCAGGACACCGGGGAGCTGTTTTTT
CSVDVPGQDTGELFF
>few|.|TRBJ2-1|TRBV5-1
TGCGCCAGCAGCTTGGGAACGTCCTACGAGCAGTTCTTC
CASSLGTSYEQFF
>.|TRBD1|TRBJ1-1|TRBV5-1
TGCGCCAGCAGCTGGGACAGAGGGATCGCTTTCTTT
CASSWDRGIAFF
>once|.|TRBJ2-7|TRBV30
TGTGCCTGGAGTTTTAGACGCTCCTACGAGCAGTACTTC
CAWSFRRSYEQYF
>.|.|TRBJ1-6|TRBV13
TGTGCCAGCAGCTTAAAAGGGAGCAAGACCCTCCACTTT
CASSLKGSKTLHF
>.|.|TRBJ1-1|TRBV30
TGTGCCTGGAGTACTTTGTTGGGCGCTGAAGCTTTCTTT
CAWSTLLGAEAFF
>.|TRBD2|TRBJ2-1|TRBV2
TGTGCCAGCACCCTGACTAGCGGGTGGCAGTTCTTC
CASTLTSGWQFF
>few|.|TRBJ1-2|TRBV7-8
TGTGCCAGCAGCTCTACCCCGGGGCAGGGCTACACCTTC
CASSSTPGQGYTF
>once|.|TRBJ2-5|TRBV5-6
TGTGCCAGCAGCCAACCGGGCGAAAAAGAGACCCAGTACTTC
CASSQPGEKETQYF
>.|TRBD1|TRBJ2-6|TRBV7-2
TGTGCCAGCAGCCTACAGGGGAGCTCTGGGGCCAACGTCTTGACTTTC
CASSLQGSSGANVLTF
>few|.|TRBJ2-3|TRBV29-1
TGCAGCGCCAAACCCGCCCGACAGGAAAACACAGATACGCAGTATTTT
CSAKPARQENTDTQYF
>.|.|TRBJ2-7|TRBV30
TGTGCCTGGAGTACCGGGACACGATACTCCTACGAGCAGTACTTC
CAWSTGTRYSYEQYF
>.|TRBD1|TRBJ2-7|TRBV30
TGTGCCTGGAGTGTACAGGGGCGGCTTTACGAGCAGTACTTC
CAWSVQGRLYEQYF
>.|TRBD1|TRBJ2-2|TRBV29-1
TGCAGCGTCCGGACAGGAGCGAACACCGGGGAGCTGTTTTTT
CSVRTGANTGELFF
>few|TRBD1|TRBJ2-7|TRBV11-2
TGTGCCAGCAGCTTGGGACAGGGAGCCTACGAGCAGTACTTC
CASSLGQGAYEQYF
>.|.|TRBJ1-1|TRBV2
TGTGCCAGCAGTGAAGCGGAGTATGGAGCTTTCTTT
CASSEAEYGAFF
>.|.|TRBJ2-3|TRBV29-1
TGCAGCTCGAGGCAGGGAACAGATACGCAGTATTTT
CSSRQGTDTQYF
>.|TRBD1|TRBJ1-5|TRBV18
TGTGCCAGCTCACCGGGACAGGGGGCAAGGCAGCCCCAGCATTTT
CASSPGQGARQPQHF
>.|.|TRBJ1-4|TRBV5-1
TGCGCCAGCAGCTTGATAGGGGCCAGGGTAGAAGAAAAACTGTTTTTT
CASSLIGARVEEKLFF
>once|TRBD1|TRBJ1-2|TRBV27
TGTGCCAGCAGTTTGTCAGGGGGCTATGGCTACACCTTC
CASSLSGGYGYTF
>.|.|TRBJ1-1|TRBV30
TGTGCCTGGAGTGCACGGAACACTGAAGCTTTCTTT
CAWSARNTEAFF
>.|.|TRBJ2-7|TRBV15
TGTGCCACCAGCCCACCTGACGGGTTCGGATACGAGCAGTACTTC
CATSPPDGFGYEQYF
>few|TRBD1|TRBJ2-2|TRBV5-1
TGCGCCAGCAGCTTGGGACAGGGGACCGGGGAGCTGTTTTTT
CASSLGQGTGELFF
>.|TRBD1|TRBJ1-2|TRBV25-1
TGTGCCAGCAGTGGGCCGGGACAGGTTGGCTACACCTTC
CASSGPGQVGYTF
>.|.|TRBJ2-5|TRBV5-1
TGCGCCAGCAGCTTGGACTCATTAAGTGGTAGGGTCGGAGAGACCCAGTACTTC
CASSLDSLSGRVGETQYF
>few|TRBD2|TRBJ2-3|TRBV29-1
TGCAGCGTTCCGGGACTAGCGGGGGGCACAGATACGCAGTATTTT
CSVPGLAGGTDTQYF
>.|.|TRBJ1-6|TRBV30
TGTGCCTGGAGTGTACAACGAGCGTATAATTCACCCCTCCACTTT
CAWSVQRAYNSPLHF
>.|TRBD1|TRBJ2-5|TRBV4-3
TGCGCCAGCAGCCCAGAGGCACAGGGGGTTGGGGAGACCCAGTACTTC
CASSPEAQGVGETQYF
>once|.|TRBJ1-5|TRBV30
TGTGCCTGGGGCCCAGGGCAGCTTCTTAATCAGCCCCAGCATTTT
CAWGPGQLLNQPQHF
>.|.|TRBJ1-1|TRBV27
TGTGCCAGCAGTTTATTTCTGGGCACTGAAGCTTTCTTT
CASSLFLGTEAFF
>.|.|TRBJ2-2|TRBV2
TGTGCCAGCAGTTTACCTGGGACCACGAACACCGGGGAGCTGTTTTTT
CASSLPGTTNTGELFF
>.|.|TRBJ2-7|TRBV5-6
TGTGCCAGCAATAGCGGATACAAGGGGGAGCAGTACTTC
CASNSGYKGEQYF
>.|.|TRBJ1-2|TRBV30
TGTGCCTGGAGTAGGACACCGGTTTATGGCTACACCTTC
CAWSRTPVYGYTF
>.|TRBD2|TRBJ2-1|TRBV6-5
TGTGCCAGCAGCTACGCGCGGGGGGGCTCCTACAATGAGCAGTTCTTC
CASSYARGGSYNEQFF
>.|TRBD2|TRBJ2-1|TRBV9
TGTGCCAGCAGCGAGGGACTAGCGGGGGGCCCCTACAATGAGCAGTTCTTC
CASSEGLAGGPYNEQFF